This entry concerns a single T cell receptor (beta chain). This clonotype showed up just once. Its antigen is not yet known. No base quality information exists; no much larger clone differs at one position. Donors were around 37 systemically healthy Caucasian individuals from Russia aged 6 to 90 years. About 9.8 milliliters of peripheral blood were drawn from each donor into EDTA-treated Vacutainer tubes. Ficoll-Paque density-gradient centrifugation was used to isolate PBMCs, with at least 7 million per sample. Total RNA, at least 6 micrograms per sample, was extracted from PBMCs with Trizol reagent. Naive CD45RAhigh/CD27high T cell percentages were measured by flow cytometry on a PBMC aliquot from every donor. The sample comes from a study of blood T cells in healthy people across ages (dated by TCRdb to the mid-2010s). Some background on the complete study: Template switching captured roughly one uniquely barcoded TCR beta cDNA molecule per two T cells in model experiments. Four age groups were formed from the donors: young (average approximately 15 years), middle-aged (approximately 40), aged (roughly 56) and long-lived (less than 85). To avoid experimental bias, donors of different ages were spread randomly across the sequencing lanes. For two donors (one aged 18 to 29 and one aged 80 or older), the study analyzed two additional independent replicas of 1 million unique cDNA reads from the same blood draw. Using deep sequencing normalized with unique cDNA molecular identifiers, the study measured how TCR beta repertoire diversity changes with age. The investigation overall reported the following: The percentage of naive T cells measured by flow cytometry correlated strongly with observed TCR beta diversity. The long-lived group showed more naive CD4+ T cells, fewer expanded clones and increased TCR diversity than the aged group, suggesting age selection. Total diversity estimates from one million sequenced T cells were considered lower bounds and underestimates. As age increased, observed TCR beta diversity per million T cells dropped in a roughly linear way, and a significant reduction was already evident by age about 40. Since profiling was done on bulk unsorted PBMCs, naive and antigen-experienced compartments could not be conclusively compared. Because the CMV infection status of the donors was unknown, age-related changes in expanded clonotypes may potentially have been confounded.

CDR1 and CDR2 were assigned from the germline V gene as MNHEY and SVGEGT. V loses 5 bases, J loses 10 bases, and the germline ends lie 16 bases apart. From the cysteine through the phenylalanine, the CDR3 covers 13 amino acids. Of all the DNA, just the CDR3 is kept, 39 bases in frame from base 1. Library preparation was by 5' RACE. TCRdb records Illumina HiSeq 2500 as the sequencer. A second PCR of roughly 7 to 11 cycles was performed with a sample-barcoded 5' primer and a J-beta primer mix. A template-switch 5' adaptor carrying 12 random nucleotides introduced a unique molecular identifier onto each TCR beta cDNA molecule. Each sample yielded at least 3 million CDR3-containing paired-end reads. The Mint cDNA synthesis kit, primed by a TRBC-specific oligonucleotide, was used to synthesize first-strand cDNA from all RNA. After uracil-DNA glycosylase treatment, a first 18-cycle PCR used universal primers M1SS and BC2_uni_R on all cDNA. In the authors' own workflow: For normalization, 1 million high-quality reads were randomly selected from each sample, with every read carrying a distinct molecular identifier. Reads sharing molecular identifiers were discarded rather than binned into consensus sequences. MiTCR, run with a Q25 quality threshold and the strictest error-elimination algorithm, handled CDR3 identification, clonotype clustering and error correction. A nonparametric unseen species model with Euler transformation was used to estimate lower-bound total TCR beta diversity. Using fastp trimming at Q25 and MiXCR clonotype assembly, TCRdb reanalyzed the public sequencing data and kept in-frame beta chains. Records with the same CDR3 protein are collapsed into one entry carrying the most frequent genes and DNA. The V and J calls, along with clone size, are taken from TCRdb and not from the paper's own processing. Counted in this sample were approximately 850,000 distinct CDR3 sequences; roughly 50% of them appeared once. The biggest ten clones account for 20% to 25% of the sample.

This receptor chain uses TRBV6-2 or TRBV6-3 and TRBJ2-3, with an unclear D gene assignment. The source of this sequence is a man under 40 in good health. The material sequenced was blood. The CDR3 protein: CASSPTDPFAQYF. The nucleotide sequence is TGTGCCAGCAGTCCTACCGACCCCTTCGCGCAGTATTTT.